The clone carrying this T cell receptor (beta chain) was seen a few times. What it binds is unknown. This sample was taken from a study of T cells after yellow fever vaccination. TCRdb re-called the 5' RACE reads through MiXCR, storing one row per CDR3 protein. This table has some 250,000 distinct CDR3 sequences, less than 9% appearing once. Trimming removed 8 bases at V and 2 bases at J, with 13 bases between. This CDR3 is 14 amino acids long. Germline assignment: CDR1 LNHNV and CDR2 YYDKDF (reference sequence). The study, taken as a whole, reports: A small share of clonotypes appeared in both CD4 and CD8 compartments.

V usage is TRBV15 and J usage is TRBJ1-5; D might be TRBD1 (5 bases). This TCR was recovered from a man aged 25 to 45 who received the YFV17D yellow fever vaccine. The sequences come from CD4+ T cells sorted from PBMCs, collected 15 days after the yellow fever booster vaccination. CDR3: CATGGGKGNQPQHF. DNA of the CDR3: TGTGCCACCGGGGGGGGAAAGGGCAATCAGCCCCAGCATTTT.